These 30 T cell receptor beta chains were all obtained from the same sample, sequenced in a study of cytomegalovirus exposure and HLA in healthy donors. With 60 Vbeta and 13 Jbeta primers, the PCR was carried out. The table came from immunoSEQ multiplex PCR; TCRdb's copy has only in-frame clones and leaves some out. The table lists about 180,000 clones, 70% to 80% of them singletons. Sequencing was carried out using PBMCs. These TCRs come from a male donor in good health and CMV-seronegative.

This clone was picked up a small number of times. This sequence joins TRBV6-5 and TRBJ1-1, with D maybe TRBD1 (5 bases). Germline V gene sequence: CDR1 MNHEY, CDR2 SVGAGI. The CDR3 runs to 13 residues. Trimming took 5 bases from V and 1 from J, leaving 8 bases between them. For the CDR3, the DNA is TGTGCCAGCAGTCACGGGGGGAACACTGAAGCTTTCTTT. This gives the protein CASSHGGNTEAFF.

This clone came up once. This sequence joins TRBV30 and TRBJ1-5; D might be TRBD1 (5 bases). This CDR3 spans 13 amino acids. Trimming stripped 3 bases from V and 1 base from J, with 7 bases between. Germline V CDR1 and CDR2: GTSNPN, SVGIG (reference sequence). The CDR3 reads CAWRTDSNQPQHF. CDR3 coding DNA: TGTGCCTGGAGGACAGACAGCAATCAGCCCCAGCATTTT.

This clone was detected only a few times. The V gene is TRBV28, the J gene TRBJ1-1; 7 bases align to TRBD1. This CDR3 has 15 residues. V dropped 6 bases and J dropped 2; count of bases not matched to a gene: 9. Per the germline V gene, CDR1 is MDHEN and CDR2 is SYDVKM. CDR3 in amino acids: CASRHRQGFNTEAFF. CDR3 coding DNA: TGTGCCAGCAGACACAGACAGGGCTTCAACACTGAAGCTTTCTTT.

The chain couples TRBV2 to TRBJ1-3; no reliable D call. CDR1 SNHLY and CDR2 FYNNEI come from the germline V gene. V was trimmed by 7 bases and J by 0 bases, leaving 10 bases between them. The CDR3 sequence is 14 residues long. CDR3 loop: CASIPGNSGNTIYF. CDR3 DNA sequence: TGTGCCAGCATCCCCGGGAACTCTGGAAACACCATATATTTT.

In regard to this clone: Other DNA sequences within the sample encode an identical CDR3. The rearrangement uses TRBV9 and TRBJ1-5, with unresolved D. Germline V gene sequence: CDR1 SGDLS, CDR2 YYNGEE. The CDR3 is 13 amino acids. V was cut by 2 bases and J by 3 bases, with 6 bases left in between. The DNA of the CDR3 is TGTGCCAGCAGCGTGAGTTTCAATCAGCCCCAGCATTTT. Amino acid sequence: CASSVSFNQPQHF. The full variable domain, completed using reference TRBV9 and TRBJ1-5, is DSGVTQTPKHLITATGQRVTLRCSPRSGDLSVYWYQQSLDQGLQFLIQYYNGEERAKGNILERFSAQQFPDLHSELNLSSLELGDSALYFCASSVSFNQPQHFGDGTRLSIL.

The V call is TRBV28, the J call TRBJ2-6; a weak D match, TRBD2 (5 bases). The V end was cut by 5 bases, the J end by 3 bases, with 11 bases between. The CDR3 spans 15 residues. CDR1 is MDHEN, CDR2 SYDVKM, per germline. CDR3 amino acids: CASSPPGVGANVLTF. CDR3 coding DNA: TGTGCCAGCAGTCCCCCCGGGGTTGGGGCCAACGTCCTGACTTTC. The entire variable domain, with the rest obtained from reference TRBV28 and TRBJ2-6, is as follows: DVKVTQSSRYLVKRTGEKVFLECVQDMDHENMFWYRQDPGLGLRLIYFSYDVKMKEKGDIPEGYSVSREKKERFSLILESASTNQTSMYLCASSPPGVGANVLTFGAGSRLTVL.

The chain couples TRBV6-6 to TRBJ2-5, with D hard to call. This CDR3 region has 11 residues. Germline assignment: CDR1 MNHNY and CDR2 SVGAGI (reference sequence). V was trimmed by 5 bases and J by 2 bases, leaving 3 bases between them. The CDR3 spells CASSVQETQYF. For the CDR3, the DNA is TGTGCCAGCAGTGTACAAGAGACCCAGTACTTC.

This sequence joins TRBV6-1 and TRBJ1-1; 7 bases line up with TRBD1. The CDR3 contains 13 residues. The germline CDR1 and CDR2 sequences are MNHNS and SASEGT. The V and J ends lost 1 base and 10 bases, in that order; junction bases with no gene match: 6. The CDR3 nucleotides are TGTGCCAGCAGTGAAGAGAGGGGGCGGGTAGCTTTCTTT. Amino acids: CASSEERGRVAFF.

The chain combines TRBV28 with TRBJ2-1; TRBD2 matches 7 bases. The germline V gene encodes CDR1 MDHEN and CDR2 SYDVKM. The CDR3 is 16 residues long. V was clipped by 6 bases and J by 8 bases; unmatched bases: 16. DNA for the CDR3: TGTGCCAGCAGCCTATCTAGCGGAGGCCGCCGTGATGAGCAGTTCTTC. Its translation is CASSLSSGGRRDEQFF. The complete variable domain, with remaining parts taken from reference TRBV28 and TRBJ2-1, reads DVKVTQSSRYLVKRTGEKVFLECVQDMDHENMFWYRQDPGLGLRLIYFSYDVKMKEKGDIPEGYSVSREKKERFSLILESASTNQTSMYLCASSLSSGGRRDEQFFGPGTRLTVL.

CDR3 nucleotide sequence: TGCGCCAGCAGCCAAGATGGCCTGGCGAACACTGAAGCTTTCTTT. It is translated as CASSQDGLANTEAFF. The chain joins TRBV4-3 to TRBJ1-1; unclear D gene. This CDR3 comprises 15 residues. Germline V gene data show CDR1 as LGHNA and CDR2 as YSLEER. Trimming cost V 0 bases and J 1 base, with 9 bases left between them.

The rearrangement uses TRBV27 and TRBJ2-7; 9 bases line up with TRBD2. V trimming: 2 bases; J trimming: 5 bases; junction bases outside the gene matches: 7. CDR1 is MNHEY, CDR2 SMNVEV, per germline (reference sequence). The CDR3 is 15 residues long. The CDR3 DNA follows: TGTGCCAGCAGTTTAATAGCAAGCGGGAGGAACGAGCAGTACTTC. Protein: CASSLIASGRNEQYF.

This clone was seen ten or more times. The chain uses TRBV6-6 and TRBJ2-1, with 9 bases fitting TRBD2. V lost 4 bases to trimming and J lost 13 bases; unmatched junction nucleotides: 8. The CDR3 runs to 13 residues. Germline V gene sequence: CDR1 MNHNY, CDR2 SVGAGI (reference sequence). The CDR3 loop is CASSLRVAGEQFF. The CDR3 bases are TGTGCCAGCAGTTTGAGGGTAGCGGGAGAACAGTTCTTC.

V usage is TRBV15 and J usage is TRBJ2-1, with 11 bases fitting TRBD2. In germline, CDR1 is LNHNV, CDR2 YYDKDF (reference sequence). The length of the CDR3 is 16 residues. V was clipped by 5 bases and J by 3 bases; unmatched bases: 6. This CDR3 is CATSEGGTSGYNEQFF. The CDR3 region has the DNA TGTGCCACCAGCGAGGGGGGGACTAGCGGCTACAATGAGCAGTTCTTC.

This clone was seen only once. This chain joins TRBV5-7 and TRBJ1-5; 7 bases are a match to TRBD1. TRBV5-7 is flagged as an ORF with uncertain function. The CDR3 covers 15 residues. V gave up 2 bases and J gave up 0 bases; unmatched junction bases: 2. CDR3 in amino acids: CASSLGQDSNQPQHF. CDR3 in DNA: TGTGCCAGCAGCTTAGGACAGGATAGCAATCAGCCCCAGCATTTT.

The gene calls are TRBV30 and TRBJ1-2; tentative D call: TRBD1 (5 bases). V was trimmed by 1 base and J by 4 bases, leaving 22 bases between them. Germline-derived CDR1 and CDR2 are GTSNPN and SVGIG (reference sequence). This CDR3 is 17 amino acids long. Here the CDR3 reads CAWSGLTGDFEIYGYTF. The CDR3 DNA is TGTGCCTGGAGTGGACTTACAGGAGACTTTGAGATCTATGGCTACACCTTC.

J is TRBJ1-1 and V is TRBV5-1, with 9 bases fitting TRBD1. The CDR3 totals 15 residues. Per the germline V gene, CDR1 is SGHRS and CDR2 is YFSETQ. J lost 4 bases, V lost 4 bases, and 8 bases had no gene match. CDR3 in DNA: TGCGCCAGCAGCCCCGGACAGGGGAGATCCACTGAAGCTTTCTTT. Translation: CASSPGQGRSTEAFF.

The DNA of the CDR3 is TGCGCCAGCAGCCAAGCCCCGGGACAGGGCCCAACTAATGAAAAACTGTTTTTT. This encodes CASSQAPGQGPTNEKLFF. The chain has TRBV4-1 and TRBJ1-4; 9 bases fit TRBD1. CDR3 length: 18 amino acids. Unmatched junction bases numbered 6, after V lost 1 base and J lost 0 bases. Germline CDR1 is MGHRA and CDR2 is YSYEKL.

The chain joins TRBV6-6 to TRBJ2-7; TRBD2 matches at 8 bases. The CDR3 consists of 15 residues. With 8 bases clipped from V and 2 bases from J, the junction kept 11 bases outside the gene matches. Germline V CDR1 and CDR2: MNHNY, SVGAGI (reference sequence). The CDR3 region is CASGGFREGPYEQYF. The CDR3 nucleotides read TGTGCCAGCGGGGGGTTCCGGGAGGGCCCCTACGAGCAGTACTTC.

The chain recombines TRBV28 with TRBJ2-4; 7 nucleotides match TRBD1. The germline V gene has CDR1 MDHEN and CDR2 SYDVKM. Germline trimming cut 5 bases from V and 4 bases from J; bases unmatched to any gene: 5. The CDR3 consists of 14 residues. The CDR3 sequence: CASSRTGTKNIQYF. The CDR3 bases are TGTGCCAGCAGTAGGACAGGAACTAAAAACATTCAGTACTTC. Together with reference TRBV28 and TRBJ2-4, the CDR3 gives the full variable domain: DVKVTQSSRYLVKRTGEKVFLECVQDMDHENMFWYRQDPGLGLRLIYFSYDVKMKEKGDIPEGYSVSREKKERFSLILESASTNQTSMYLCASSRTGTKNIQYFGAGTRLSVL.

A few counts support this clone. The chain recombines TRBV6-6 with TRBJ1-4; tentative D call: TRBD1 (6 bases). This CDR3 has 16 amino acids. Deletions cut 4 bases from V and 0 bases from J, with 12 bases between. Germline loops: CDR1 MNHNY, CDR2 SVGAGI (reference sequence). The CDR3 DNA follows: TGTGCCAGCAGTTTCAAACAGGGACCAACTAATGAAAAACTGTTTTTT. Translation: CASSFKQGPTNEKLFF.

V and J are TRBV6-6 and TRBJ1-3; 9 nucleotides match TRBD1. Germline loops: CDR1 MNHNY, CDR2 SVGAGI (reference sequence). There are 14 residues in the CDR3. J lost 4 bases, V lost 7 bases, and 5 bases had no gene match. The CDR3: CASTPQGAGNTIYF. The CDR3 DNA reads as TGTGCCAGCACTCCACAGGGGGCGGGAAACACCATATATTTT.

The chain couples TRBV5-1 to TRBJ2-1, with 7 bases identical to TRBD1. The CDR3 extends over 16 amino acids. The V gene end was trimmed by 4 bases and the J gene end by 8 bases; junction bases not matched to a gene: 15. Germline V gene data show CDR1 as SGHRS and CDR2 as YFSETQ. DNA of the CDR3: TGCGCCAGCAGCGCCAACCCAGGGGGAGATTGGGATGAGCAGTTCTTC. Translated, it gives CASSANPGGDWDEQFF.

The CDR3 protein is CASSYGGRTTDTQYF. The CDR3 nucleotides are TGTGCCAGCAGTTACGGCGGGAGGACCACAGATACGCAGTATTTT. The V call is TRBV6-6, the J call TRBJ2-3; 8 bases are a match to TRBD2. Germline-derived CDR1 and CDR2 are MNHNY and SVGAGI (reference sequence). The CDR3 has 15 residues. The V gene end was trimmed by 2 bases and the J gene end by 2 bases; junction bases not matched to a gene: 3.

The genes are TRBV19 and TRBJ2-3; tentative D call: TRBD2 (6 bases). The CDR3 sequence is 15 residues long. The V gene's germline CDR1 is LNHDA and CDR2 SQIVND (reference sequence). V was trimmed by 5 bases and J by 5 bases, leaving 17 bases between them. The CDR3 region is CASSPRWDWGDTQYF. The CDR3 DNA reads TGTGCCAGTAGTCCTAGGTGGGACTGGGGAGATACGCAGTATTTT.

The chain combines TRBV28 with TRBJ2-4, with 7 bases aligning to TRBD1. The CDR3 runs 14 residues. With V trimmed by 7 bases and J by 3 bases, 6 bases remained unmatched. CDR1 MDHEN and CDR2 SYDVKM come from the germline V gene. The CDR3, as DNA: TGTGCCAGCAATAAGGGACAGCGCAAAAACATTCAGTACTTC. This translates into CASNKGQRKNIQYF.

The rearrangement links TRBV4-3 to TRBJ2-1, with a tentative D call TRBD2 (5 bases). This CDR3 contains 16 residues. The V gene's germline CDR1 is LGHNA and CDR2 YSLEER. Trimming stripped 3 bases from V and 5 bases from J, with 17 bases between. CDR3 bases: TGCGCCAGCAGCCACCCTTCGGGAAGAGTTAACAATGAGCAGTTCTTC. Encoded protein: CASSHPSGRVNNEQFF.

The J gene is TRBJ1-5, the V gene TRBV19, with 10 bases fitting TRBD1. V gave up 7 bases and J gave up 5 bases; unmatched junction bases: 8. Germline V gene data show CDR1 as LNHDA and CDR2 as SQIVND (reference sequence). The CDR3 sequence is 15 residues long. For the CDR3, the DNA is TGTGCCAGTATGGTGGACAGGGGGACTTATCAGCCCCAGCATTTT. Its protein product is CASMVDRGTYQPQHF.

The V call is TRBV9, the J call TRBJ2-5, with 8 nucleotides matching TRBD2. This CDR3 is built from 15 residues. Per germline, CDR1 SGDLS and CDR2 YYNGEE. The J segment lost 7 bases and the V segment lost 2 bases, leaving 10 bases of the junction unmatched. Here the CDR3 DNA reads TGTGCCAGCAGCGTCACTAGCGGTTTGGGGGGGACCCAGTACTTC. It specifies CASSVTSGLGGTQYF.

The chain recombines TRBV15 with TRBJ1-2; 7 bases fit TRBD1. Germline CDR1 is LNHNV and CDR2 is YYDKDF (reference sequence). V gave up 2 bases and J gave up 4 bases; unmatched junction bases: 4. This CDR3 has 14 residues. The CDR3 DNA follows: TGTGCCACCAGCAGACCCGGGACAGTCTATGGCTACACCTTC. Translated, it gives CATSRPGTVYGYTF.

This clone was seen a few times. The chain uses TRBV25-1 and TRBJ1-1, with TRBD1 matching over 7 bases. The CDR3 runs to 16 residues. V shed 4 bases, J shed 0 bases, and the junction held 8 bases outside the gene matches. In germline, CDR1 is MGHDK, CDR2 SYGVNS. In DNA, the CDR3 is TGTGCCAGCAGTGGCCCCGGGACAGCTATGAACACTGAAGCTTTCTTT. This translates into CASSGPGTAMNTEAFF.